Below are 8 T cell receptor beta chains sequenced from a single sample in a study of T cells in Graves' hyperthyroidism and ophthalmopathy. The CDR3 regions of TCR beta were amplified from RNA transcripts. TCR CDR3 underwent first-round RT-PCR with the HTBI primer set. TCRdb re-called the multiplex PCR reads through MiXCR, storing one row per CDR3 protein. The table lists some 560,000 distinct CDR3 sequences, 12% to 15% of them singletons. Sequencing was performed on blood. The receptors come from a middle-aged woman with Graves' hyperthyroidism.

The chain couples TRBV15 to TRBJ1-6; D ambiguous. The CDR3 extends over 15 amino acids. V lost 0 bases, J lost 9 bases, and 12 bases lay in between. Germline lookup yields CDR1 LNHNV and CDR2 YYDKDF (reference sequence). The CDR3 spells CATSRDGGPGSPLHF. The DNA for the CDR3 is TGTGCCACCAGCAGAGATGGTGGACCGGGTTCACCCCTCCACTTT.

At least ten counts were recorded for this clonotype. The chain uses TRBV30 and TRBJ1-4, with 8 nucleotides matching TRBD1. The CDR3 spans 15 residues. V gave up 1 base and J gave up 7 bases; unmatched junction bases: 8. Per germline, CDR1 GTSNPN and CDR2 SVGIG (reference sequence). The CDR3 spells CAWSAYRGSGEKLFF. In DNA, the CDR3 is TGTGCCTGGAGTGCTTACAGGGGGTCAGGTGAAAAACTGTTTTTT.

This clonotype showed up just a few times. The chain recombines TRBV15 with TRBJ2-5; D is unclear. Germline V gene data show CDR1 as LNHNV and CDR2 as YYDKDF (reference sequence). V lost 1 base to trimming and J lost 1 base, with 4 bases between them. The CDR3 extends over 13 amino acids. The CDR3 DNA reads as TGTGCCACCAGCAGAGGTAGCCAAGAGACCCAGTACTTC. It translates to CATSRGSQETQYF.

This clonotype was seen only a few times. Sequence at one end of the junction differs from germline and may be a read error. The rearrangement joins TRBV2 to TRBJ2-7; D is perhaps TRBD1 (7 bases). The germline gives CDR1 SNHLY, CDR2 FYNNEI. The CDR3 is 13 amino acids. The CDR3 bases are TGTGCCGGCAGGGGGGATTCTCCGTACGAGCAGTACTTC. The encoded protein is CAGRGDSPYEQYF.

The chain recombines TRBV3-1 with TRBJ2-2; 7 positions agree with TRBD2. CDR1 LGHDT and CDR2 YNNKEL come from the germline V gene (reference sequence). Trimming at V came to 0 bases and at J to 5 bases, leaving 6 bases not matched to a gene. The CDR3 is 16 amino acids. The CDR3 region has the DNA TGTGCCAGCAGCCAAGAGTCCAGCGGGATGACCGGGGAGCTGTTTTTT. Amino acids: CASSQESSGMTGELFF. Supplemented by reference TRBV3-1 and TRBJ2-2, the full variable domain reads DTAVSQTPKYLVTQMGNDKSIKCEQNLGHDTMYWYKQDSKKFLKIMFSYNNKELIINETVPNRFSPKSPDKAHLNLHINSLELGDSAVYFCASSQESSGMTGELFFGEGSRLTVL.

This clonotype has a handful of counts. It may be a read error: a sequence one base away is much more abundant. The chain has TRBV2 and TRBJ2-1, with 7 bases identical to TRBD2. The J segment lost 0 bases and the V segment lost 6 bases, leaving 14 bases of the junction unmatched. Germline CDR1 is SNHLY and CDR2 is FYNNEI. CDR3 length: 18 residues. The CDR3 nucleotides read TGTGCCAGCAGGACTGAGGATCTGCGGGAGCGCTCCTACAATGAGCAGTTCTTC. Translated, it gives CASRTEDLRERSYNEQFF.

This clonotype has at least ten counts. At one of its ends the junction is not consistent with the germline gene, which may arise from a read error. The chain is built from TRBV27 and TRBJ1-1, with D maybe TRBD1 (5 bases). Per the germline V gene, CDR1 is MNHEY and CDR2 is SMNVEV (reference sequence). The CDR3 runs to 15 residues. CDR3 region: CASSLSAGTATEAFF. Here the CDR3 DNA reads TGTGCCAGCAGTCTATCCGCTGGGACGGCCACTGAAGCTTTCTTT.

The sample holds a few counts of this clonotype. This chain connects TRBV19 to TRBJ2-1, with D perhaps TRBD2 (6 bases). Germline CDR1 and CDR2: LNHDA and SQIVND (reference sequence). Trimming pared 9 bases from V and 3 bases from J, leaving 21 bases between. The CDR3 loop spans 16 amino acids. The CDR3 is CASQPGESEVYNEQFF. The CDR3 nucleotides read TGTGCCAGCCAACCGGGGGAAAGCGAGGTCTACAATGAGCAGTTCTTC. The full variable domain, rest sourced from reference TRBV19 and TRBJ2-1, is DGGITQSPKYLFRKEGQNVTLSCEQNLNHDAMYWYRQDPGQGLRLIYYSQIVNDFQKGDIAEGYSVSREKKESFPLTVTSAQKNPTAFYLCASQPGESEVYNEQFFGPGTRLTVL.